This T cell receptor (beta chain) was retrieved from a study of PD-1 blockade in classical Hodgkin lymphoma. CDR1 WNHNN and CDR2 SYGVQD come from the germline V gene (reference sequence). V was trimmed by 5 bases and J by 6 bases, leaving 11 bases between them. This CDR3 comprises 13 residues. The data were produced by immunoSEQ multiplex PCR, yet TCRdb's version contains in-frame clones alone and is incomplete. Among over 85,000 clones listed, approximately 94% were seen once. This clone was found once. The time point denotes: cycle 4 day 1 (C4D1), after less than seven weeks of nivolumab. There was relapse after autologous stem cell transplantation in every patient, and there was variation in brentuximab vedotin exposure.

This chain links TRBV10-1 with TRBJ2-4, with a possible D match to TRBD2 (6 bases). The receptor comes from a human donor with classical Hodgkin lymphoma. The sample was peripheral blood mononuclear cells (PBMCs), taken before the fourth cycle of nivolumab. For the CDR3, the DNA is TGCGCCAGCAGTCAGACAGCGGGAAACATTCAGTACTTC. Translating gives CASSQTAGNIQYF.